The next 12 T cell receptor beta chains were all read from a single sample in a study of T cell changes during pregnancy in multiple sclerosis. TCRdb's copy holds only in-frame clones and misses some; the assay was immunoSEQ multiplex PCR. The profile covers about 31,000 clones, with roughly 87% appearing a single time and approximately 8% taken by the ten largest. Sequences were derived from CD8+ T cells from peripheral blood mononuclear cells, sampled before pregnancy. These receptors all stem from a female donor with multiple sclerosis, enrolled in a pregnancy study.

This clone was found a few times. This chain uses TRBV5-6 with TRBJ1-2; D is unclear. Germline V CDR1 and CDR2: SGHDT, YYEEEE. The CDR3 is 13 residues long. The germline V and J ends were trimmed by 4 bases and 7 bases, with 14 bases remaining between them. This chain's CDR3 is CASSPDGVGGYTF. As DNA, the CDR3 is TGTGCCAGCAGCCCCGACGGGGTCGGTGGCTACACCTTC.

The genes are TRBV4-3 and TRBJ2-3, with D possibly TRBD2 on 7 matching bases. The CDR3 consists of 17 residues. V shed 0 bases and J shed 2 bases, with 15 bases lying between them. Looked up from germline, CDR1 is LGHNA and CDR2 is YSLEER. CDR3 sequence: CASSQDGAGALTDTQYF. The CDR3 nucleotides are TGCGCCAGCAGCCAAGACGGGGCGGGGGCTCTCACAGATACGCAGTATTTT.

The CDR3 DNA follows: TGTGCCAGCAGTCGGACAGGGGGAGTGAACACTGAAGCTTTCTTT. Amino acid sequence: CASSRTGGVNTEAFF. The genes are TRBV7-8 and TRBJ1-1; 10 positions agree with TRBD1. After removal of 6 bases from V and 0 bases from J, the junction contained 4 bases not matched to a gene. Germline V gene sequence: CDR1 SGHVS, CDR2 FQNEAQ. The CDR3 runs 15 residues. The whole variable domain, remainder taken from reference TRBV7-8 and TRBJ1-1, is GAGVSQSPRYKVAKRGQDVALRCDPISGHVSLFWYQQALGQGPEFLTYFQNEAQLDKSGLPSDRFFAERPEGSVSTLKIQRTQQEDSAVYLCASSRTGGVNTEAFFGQGTRLTVV.

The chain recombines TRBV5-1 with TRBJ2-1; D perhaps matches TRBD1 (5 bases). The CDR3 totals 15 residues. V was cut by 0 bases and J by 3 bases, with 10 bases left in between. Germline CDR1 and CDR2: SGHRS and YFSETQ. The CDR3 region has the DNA TGCGCCAGCAGCTTGGTCAGGGATCACTACAATGAGCAGTTCTTC. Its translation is CASSLVRDHYNEQFF.

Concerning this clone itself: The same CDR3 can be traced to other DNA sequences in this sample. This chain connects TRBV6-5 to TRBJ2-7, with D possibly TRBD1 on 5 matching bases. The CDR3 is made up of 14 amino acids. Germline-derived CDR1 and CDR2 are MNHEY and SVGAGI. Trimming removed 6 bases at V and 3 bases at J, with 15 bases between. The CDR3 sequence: CASSQDRGDYEQYF. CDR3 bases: TGTGCCAGCAGCCAGGATAGGGGTGACTACGAGCAGTACTTC.

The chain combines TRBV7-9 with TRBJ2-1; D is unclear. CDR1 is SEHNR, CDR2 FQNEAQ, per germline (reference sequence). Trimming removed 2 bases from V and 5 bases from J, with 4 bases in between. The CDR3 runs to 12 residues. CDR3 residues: CASSLTDNEQFF. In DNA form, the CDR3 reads TGTGCCAGCAGCTTAACAGACAATGAGCAGTTCTTC. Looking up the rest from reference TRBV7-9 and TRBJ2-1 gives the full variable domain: DTGVSQNPRHKITKRGQNVTFRCDPISEHNRLYWYRQTLGQGPEFLTYFQNEAQLEKSRLLSDRFSAERPKGSFSTLEIQRTEQGDSAMYLCASSLTDNEQFFGPGTRLTVL.

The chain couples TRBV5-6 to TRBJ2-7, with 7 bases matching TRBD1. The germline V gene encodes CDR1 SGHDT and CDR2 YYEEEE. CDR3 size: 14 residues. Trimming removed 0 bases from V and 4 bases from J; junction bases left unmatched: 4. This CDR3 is CASSLGQGQYEQYF. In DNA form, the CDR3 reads TGTGCCAGCAGCTTGGGACAGGGCCAATACGAGCAGTACTTC. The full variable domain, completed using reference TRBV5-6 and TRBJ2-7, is DAGVTQSPTHLIKTRGQQVTLRCSPKSGHDTVSWYQQALGQGPQFIFQYYEEEERQRGNFPDRFSGHQFPNYSSELNVNALLLGDSALYLCASSLGQGQYEQYFGPGTRLTVT.

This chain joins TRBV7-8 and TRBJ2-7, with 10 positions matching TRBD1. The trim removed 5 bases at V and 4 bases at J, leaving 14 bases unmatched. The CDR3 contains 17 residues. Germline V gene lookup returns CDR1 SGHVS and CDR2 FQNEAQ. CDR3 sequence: CASSLPAGTGDLYEQYF. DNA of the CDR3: TGTGCCAGCAGCCTCCCCGCAGGGACAGGGGATTTATACGAGCAGTACTTC. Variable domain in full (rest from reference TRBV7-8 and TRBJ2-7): GAGVSQSPRYKVAKRGQDVALRCDPISGHVSLFWYQQALGQGPEFLTYFQNEAQLDKSGLPSDRFFAERPEGSVSTLKIQRTQQEDSAVYLCASSLPAGTGDLYEQYFGPGTRLTVT.

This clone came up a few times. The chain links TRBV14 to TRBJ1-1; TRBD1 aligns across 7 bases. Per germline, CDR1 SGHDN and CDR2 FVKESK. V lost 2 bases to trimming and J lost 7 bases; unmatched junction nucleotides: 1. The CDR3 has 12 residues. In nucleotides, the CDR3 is TGTGCCAGCAGCCAAAACAGGGGTGAAGCTTTCTTT. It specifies CASSQNRGEAFF.

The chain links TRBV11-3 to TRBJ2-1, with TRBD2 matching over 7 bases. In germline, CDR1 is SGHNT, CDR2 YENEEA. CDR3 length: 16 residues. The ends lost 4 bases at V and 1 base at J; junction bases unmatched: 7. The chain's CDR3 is CASSYLGTKSYNEQFF. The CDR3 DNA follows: TGTGCCAGCAGCTACTTAGGGACTAAATCCTACAATGAGCAGTTCTTC.

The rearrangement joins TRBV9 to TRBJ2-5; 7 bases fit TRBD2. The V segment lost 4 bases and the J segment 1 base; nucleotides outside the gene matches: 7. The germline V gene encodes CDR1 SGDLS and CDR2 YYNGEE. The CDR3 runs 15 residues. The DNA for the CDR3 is TGTGCCAGCAGCAGCGGGGTCAACTTCCAAGAGACCCAGTACTTC. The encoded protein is CASSSGVNFQETQYF.

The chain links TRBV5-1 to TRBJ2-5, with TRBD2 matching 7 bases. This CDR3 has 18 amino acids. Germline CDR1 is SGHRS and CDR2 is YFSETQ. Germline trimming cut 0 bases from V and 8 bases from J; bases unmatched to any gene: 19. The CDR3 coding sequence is TGCGCCAGCAGCTTGGTTAGCGGGCTAACTCACCCACAAGGAACCCAGTACTTC. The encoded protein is CASSLVSGLTHPQGTQYF.